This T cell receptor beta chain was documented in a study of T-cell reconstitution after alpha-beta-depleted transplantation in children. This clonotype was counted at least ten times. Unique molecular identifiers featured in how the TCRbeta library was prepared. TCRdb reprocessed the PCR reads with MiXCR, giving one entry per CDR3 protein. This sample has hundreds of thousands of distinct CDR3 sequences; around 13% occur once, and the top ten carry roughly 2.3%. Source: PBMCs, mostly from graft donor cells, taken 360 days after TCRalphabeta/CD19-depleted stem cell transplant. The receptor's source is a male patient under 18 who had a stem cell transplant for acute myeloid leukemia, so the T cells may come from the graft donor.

The CDR3 here is CASSARAAWTDTQYF. The CDR3 DNA reads TGTGCCAGCAGCGCTAGGGCAGCATGGACAGATACGCAGTATTTT. This chain links TRBV9 with TRBJ2-3; D remains unclear. The germline V gene encodes CDR1 SGDLS and CDR2 YYNGEE. This CDR3 region has 15 residues. Trimming left V 3 bases short and J 3 bases short, with 14 bases between.